These 20 T cell receptor beta chains originate from one sample sequenced in a study of kidney transplant recipient with SARS-CoV-2 infection. TCRdb fed the reads into MiXCR, producing one record per CDR3 protein. The profile covers some 220,000 distinct CDR3 sequences, with more than 25% appearing a single time and under 7.5% taken by the ten largest. The input for sequencing was a blood sample, taken at baseline and on day 111 from a kidney transplant recipient. The receptors come from a male patient in his thirties who had COVID-19 and was a kidney transplant recipient. Some T cells may trace back to the graft donor.

This clonotype appeared many times. It is unclear where the CDR3 begins or ends on the DNA, so no DNA is shown, and the CDR3 is as TCRdb lists it. The chain links TRBV7-5 to TRBJ1-2. TRBV7-5 has pseudogene status. Inclusive of both ends, the CDR3 amounts to 19 amino acids. Here the CDR3 reads CISVPEAMDEVGKTYGYTF.

In the case of this clonotype: A much more abundant neighbour one base away suggests this may be a read error. The conserved phenylalanine or tryptophan is not found at the CDR3 terminus, so this likely reflects a read error. This chain links TRBV30 with TRBJ2-5; possibly TRBD1 or TRBD2 for D (5 bases each). CDR3 length: 12 amino acids. The V gene's germline CDR1 is GTSNPN and CDR2 SVGIG (reference sequence). Trimming stripped 3 bases from V and 4 bases from J, with 9 bases between. The CDR3 nucleotides read TGTGCCTGGAGGGGACCCCGAGAGACCCAGTACCTC. Amino acid sequence: CAWRGPRETQYL.

This clonotype was observed at least ten times. The V call is TRBV6-8, the J call TRBJ1-2; possible D gene TRBD1, 5 bases. The CDR3 spans 17 residues. The germline CDR1 and CDR2 sequences are MNHGY and SAAAGT. The V end was cut by 2 bases, the J end by 4 bases, with 20 bases between. This CDR3 is CASSYLGRSRKTYGYTF. The CDR3 bases are TGTGCCAGCAGTTACCTGGGACGCTCTAGAAAGACCTATGGCTACACCTTC.

This clonotype was found many times. The V and J genes are TRBV3-1 and TRBJ1-2; D uncertain. The germline gives CDR1 LGHDT, CDR2 YNNKEL (reference sequence). V was trimmed by 5 bases and J by 4 bases, leaving 23 bases between them. The CDR3 has 17 amino acids. CDR3: CASSAYATLRKTYGYTF. The DNA of the CDR3 is TGTGCCAGCAGCGCGTATGCCACCCTTCGAAAGACCTATGGCTACACCTTC.

Turning to this clonotype: One base away lies a much larger clone, so this may be a sequencing read error. The rearrangement links TRBV19 to TRBJ1-2; 7 nucleotides align to TRBD1. Trimming at V came to 2 bases and at J to 4 bases, leaving 10 bases not matched to a gene. Germline V gives CDR1 LNHDA, CDR2 SQIVND (reference sequence). CDR3 length: 16 amino acids. The CDR3 sequence: CASSINLQGKLYGYTF. The CDR3 DNA reads TGTGCCAGTAGTATAAATCTACAGGGGAAACTCTATGGCTACACCTTC.

Ten or more counts support this clonotype. The chain combines TRBV5-4 with TRBJ1-2, with D unclear. The V gene's germline CDR1 is SGHNT and CDR2 YYREEE (reference sequence). The CDR3 has 16 amino acids. Trimming took off 7 bases at V and 4 bases at J, with 23 bases between the two ends. CDR3 DNA: TGTGCCAGCCCGTTGGCCGTACCAGGAAAGACCTATGGCTACACCTTC. Translation: CASPLAVPGKTYGYTF.

This clonotype was picked up many times. The chain employs TRBV7-7 and TRBJ1-2; no reliable D call. Germline V gene lookup returns CDR1 SSHAT and CDR2 FNYEAQ (reference sequence). V dropped 4 bases and J dropped 4 bases, with 22 bases sitting between them. This CDR3 contains 17 residues. CDR3 protein: CASSWTIKCRKTYGYTF. DNA of the CDR3: TGTGCCAGCAGCTGGACTATTAAGTGCCGAAAGACCTATGGCTACACCTTC.

With regard to this clonotype: A much larger clone is a single base away; this may be a read error. The chain couples TRBV19 to TRBJ1-6; TRBD1 agrees at 7 bases. The germline V gene has CDR1 LNHDA and CDR2 SQIVND (reference sequence). The length of the CDR3 is 14 residues. The CDR3 region is CTSSTTGLDSPLHF. DNA for the CDR3: TGTACCAGTAGTACGACAGGGTTGGATTCACCCCTCCACTTT.

A note on this clonotype: This clone may be a read error of a much larger clone one base away. J is TRBJ1-2 and V is TRBV6-4, with no clear D. This CDR3 region has 17 residues. The germline CDR1 and CDR2 sequences are MRHNA and SNTAGT. The V gene lost 5 bases and the J gene lost 4 bases, with 23 bases spanning the gap. DNA for the CDR3: TGTGCCAGCAGTAGGTGTAGCTCACACAGAAAGACCTATGGCTACACCTTC. Its translation is CASSRCSSHRKTYGYTF.

This chain uses TRBV4-1 with TRBJ2-3, with D unresolved. The germline V and J ends were trimmed by 3 bases and 2 bases, with 12 bases remaining between them. Germline V CDR1 and CDR2: MGHRA, YSYEKL. The CDR3 length is 15 residues. The CDR3 loop reads CASSQFGQDTDTQYF. CDR3 DNA sequence: TGCGCCAGCAGCCAGTTTGGGCAGGACACAGATACGCAGTATTTT.

There are many counts of this clonotype. J is TRBJ1-6 and V is TRBV5-4; 8 bases line up with TRBD1. Germline trimming cut 4 bases from V and 5 bases from J; bases unmatched to any gene: 8. CDR1 and CDR2 (germline): SGHNT, YYREEE (reference sequence). There are 16 residues in the CDR3. The CDR3 DNA is TGTGCCAGCAGCGAGCAGGGGGCGACCAATAATTCACCCCTCCACTTT. Amino acids: CASSEQGATNNSPLHF.

This clonotype was detected ten times or more. This chain uses TRBV12-3 or TRBV12-4 with TRBJ1-2, with a possible D match to TRBD1 (5 bases). The V end was cut by 4 bases, the J end by 4 bases, with 7 bases between. CDR3 length equals 12 residues. The CDR3 loop reads CASSSGSYGYTF. In nucleotides, the CDR3 is TGTGCCAGCAGTTCAGGGTCCTATGGCTACACCTTC.

This clonotype was seen many times. The V gene is TRBV6-5, the J gene TRBJ1-1, with D unclear. The CDR3 has 12 amino acids. Germline CDR1 is MNHEY and CDR2 is SVGAGI. The V end was cut by 5 bases, the J end by 3 bases, with 7 bases between. CDR3 DNA sequence: TGTGCCAGCAGTGGTCCGCACACTGAAGCTTTCTTT. Its translation: CASSGPHTEAFF.

The V gene is TRBV6-5, the J gene TRBJ2-7; TRBD1 matches 8 bases. The junction had 7 bases not matched to a gene; V was cut back by 7 bases and J by 2 bases. This CDR3 comprises 14 residues. CDR1 and CDR2 from the germline V gene are MNHEY and SVGAGI. CDR3 sequence: CASTQQGGPYEQYF. The CDR3 bases are TGTGCCAGCACTCAACAGGGGGGTCCCTACGAGCAGTACTTC.

Note on this clonotype: This sequence may be a read error, since a much larger clone differs from it by one base. The chain links TRBV5-3 to TRBJ1-2, with D unclear. TRBV5-3 is treated as an ORF (open reading frame) with a function not yet certain. The CDR3 length is 16 residues. The V and J ends lost 5 bases and 4 bases respectively, with 21 bases between them. CDR3 nucleotide sequence: TGTGCCAGAAGAACCGAAGTGGTGAGAAAGGCCTATGGCTACACCTTC. Translation: CARRTEVVRKAYGYTF.

About this clonotype itself: Given a much more abundant clone one base away, this may be a read error. The rearrangement joins TRBV6-5 to TRBJ1-1, with 9 bases fitting TRBD1. Germline assignment: CDR1 MNHEY and CDR2 SVGAGI. The V segment lost 6 bases and the J segment 4 bases; nucleotides outside the gene matches: 3. This CDR3 has 13 amino acids. In nucleotides, the CDR3 is TGTGCCAGCAGAGGACAGGGGAGCACTGAAGCTTTCTTT. Its translation: CASRGQGSTEAFF.

This clonotype was seen many times. The chain links TRBV6-9 to TRBJ1-2, with TRBD1 as a possible D gene (5 bases). V was shortened by 5 bases and J by 4 bases, with 23 bases between the two germline ends. The CDR3 sequence is 17 residues long. Germline-derived CDR1 and CDR2 are MNHGY and SVAAGI. For the CDR3, the DNA is TGTGCCAGCAGTGAACACAGGCCTTACGGAAAGACCTATGGCTACACCTTC. Translated: CASSEHRPYGKTYGYTF.

This clonotype has just one count. Given a much more abundant clone one base away, this may be a read error. The V call is TRBV6-9, the J call TRBJ1-2, with TRBD1 matching over 7 bases. Trimming at V came to 10 bases and at J to 4 bases, leaving 12 bases not matched to a gene. CDR1 is MNHGY, CDR2 SVAAGI, per germline. The CDR3 runs 14 residues. For the CDR3, the DNA is TGTGCCAACACCGTCCAGGGGGGCGGCTATGGCTACACCTTC. Translating it yields CANTVQGGGYGYTF.

The chain recombines TRBV19 with TRBJ1-2; D ambiguous. The CDR3 extends over 17 amino acids. Between the trimmed V and J ends, which lost 5 bases and 4 bases, there was a span of 23 bases. The germline V gene has CDR1 LNHDA and CDR2 SQIVND (reference sequence). The CDR3 sequence is CASSFGTTNRKTYGYTF. The CDR3 DNA is TGTGCCAGTAGTTTTGGCACGACAAATCGAAAGACCTATGGCTACACCTTC.

This clonotype has ten or more counts. This rearrangement joins TRBV5-1 to TRBJ1-5; 8 bases map to TRBD1. V was pared by 4 bases and J by 8 bases, with 8 bases of the junction left unmatched. The V gene's germline CDR1 is SGHRS and CDR2 YFSETQ. The CDR3 runs 14 residues. The CDR3 reads CASSPDRGRKPQHF. CDR3 sequence (DNA): TGCGCCAGCAGCCCTGACAGGGGTCGCAAGCCCCAGCATTTT.